This TCR beta chain was sequenced during a study of response to subunit inactivated influenza vaccine (dated by TCRdb to the late 2010s). Regarding the complete study: The study used deep quantitative T cell receptor repertoire profiling to track responses to a trivalent subunit inactivated influenza vaccine. What the work shows at the level of the full study, not this receptor alone: The authors proposed that each seasonal influenza vaccination may bring in only a limited number of new T cells.

The library was made by RT-PCR. Data came from an Illumina HiSeq 2500. The public sequencing data were trimmed at Q25 with fastp and processed into clonotypes with MiXCR by TCRdb, which kept only in-frame beta chains. One record per CDR3 amino acid sequence lists the most common genes and DNA. The sample table holds 500,000 to 550,000 distinct CDR3 sequences, of which 6% to 9% were seen once. The ten largest account for roughly 13% of the sample. About this clonotype itself: The antigen it binds to is not known. No much larger clone is present one base from it, and per-base qualities are unavailable.

This specimen consisted of PBMCs from blood, obtained roughly 24 months after vaccination. The receptor comes from a man aged 50 to 69 who received an inactivated influenza vaccine. Donor details come from another sample of the same person, matched by shared clones.

CDR3 reads: CASRMTVQETQYF. The bases read TGTGCCAGCAGAATGACAGTTCAAGAGACCCAGTACTTC. The rearrangement combines TRBV6-1 with TRBJ2-5; TRBD1 is a weak D gene call, 5 bases matching. Measured from the cysteine to the phenylalanine, the CDR3 is 13 residues long. The DNA shown is the 39-base CDR3, in frame from base 1. CDR1 MNHNS and CDR2 SASEGT were looked up in the germline V gene. V is shortened by 6 bases, J by 2 bases, and the region joining them spans 10 bases.